These 3 T cell receptor beta chains share one sample of origin, sequenced in a study of cytomegalovirus exposure and HLA in healthy donors. PCR involved 60 Vbeta and 13 Jbeta primers. Sequencing used immunoSEQ multiplex PCR; TCRdb keeps in-frame clones, though not all of them. Recorded for this sample: more than 85,000 clones. The specimen sequenced was PBMCs. These receptors all stem from a girl aged 5-17 years in good health and CMV-seropositive.

The chain links TRBV11-2 to TRBJ1-1; possibly TRBD1 for D (5 bases). Germline V CDR1 and CDR2: SGHAT, FQNNGV. The V gene lost 7 bases and the J gene lost 3 bases, with 18 bases spanning the gap. This CDR3 comprises 15 residues. The chain's CDR3 is CASILGGNWDTEAFF. The CDR3 DNA sequence: TGTGCCAGCATCCTGGGGGGGAATTGGGACACTGAAGCTTTCTTT.

The chain employs TRBV25-1 and TRBJ2-2, with 13 nucleotides matching TRBD2. CDR3 length: 17 residues. Germline CDR1 is MGHDK and CDR2 is SYGVNS. Unmatched junction bases numbered 9, after V lost 7 bases and J lost 4 bases. CDR3 sequence reads: CASTPGLAGARTGELFF. CDR3 DNA sequence: TGTGCCAGCACCCCAGGACTAGCGGGGGCTCGCACCGGGGAGCTGTTTTTT.

The J gene is TRBJ1-1, the V gene TRBV30, with D tentatively TRBD1 (6 bases). The germline CDR1 and CDR2 sequences are GTSNPN and SVGIG (reference sequence). Trimming pared 7 bases from V and 4 bases from J, leaving 13 bases between. This CDR3 region has 12 residues. The CDR3 DNA follows: TGTGCCTTTGACCGGACAGTCACTGAAGCTTTCTTT. This encodes CAFDRTVTEAFF.